This TCR beta chain originates from a study of cytomegalovirus exposure and HLA in healthy donors. General study points: In a later analysis, at a false discovery rate of 0.05, roughly 16,000 TCR beta sequences matched HLA alleles.

As regards this clone: Antigen unknown.

V was cut by 3 bases and J by 8 bases, with 14 bases left in between. Germline V CDR1 and CDR2: SGDLS, YYNGEE. There are 13 residues in the CDR3. In the PCR, 60 Vbeta and 13 Jbeta primers were used. Clones were sequenced by immunoSEQ multiplex PCR, and TCRdb holds only the in-frame ones, with some missing. The sample table includes tens of thousands of clones. The material sequenced was PBMCs. The chain has TRBV9 and TRBJ1-2, with a weak D call TRBD1 (5 bases). This clonotype was obtained from a female donor in good health and CMV-seronegative. CDR3 loop: CASSGEPGGGYTF. For the CDR3, the DNA is TGTGCCAGCAGCGGAGAGCCCGGGGGGGGCTACACCTTC.